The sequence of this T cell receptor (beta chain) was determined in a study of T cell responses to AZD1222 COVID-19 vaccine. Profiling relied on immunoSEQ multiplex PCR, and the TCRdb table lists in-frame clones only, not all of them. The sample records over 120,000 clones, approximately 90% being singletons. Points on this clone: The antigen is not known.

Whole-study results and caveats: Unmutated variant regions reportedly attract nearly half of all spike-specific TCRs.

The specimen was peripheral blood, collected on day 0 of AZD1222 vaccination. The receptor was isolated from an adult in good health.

CDR3 in amino acids: CSVGRGRYEQYF. The CDR3, as DNA: TGCAGCGTTGGCAGGGGGCGGTACGAGCAGTACTTC. The chain recombines TRBV29-1 with TRBJ2-7; 8 nucleotides align to TRBD1. CDR1 and CDR2 from the germline V gene are SQVTM and ANQGSEA. The V gene end was trimmed by 4 bases and the J gene end by 4 bases; junction bases not matched to a gene: 3. The CDR3 has 12 residues.